The clone carrying this T cell receptor beta chain was detected a few times. Its antigen is currently unknown. Every patient was untreated before thyroid surgery. TCRdb reanalyzed the PCR reads via MiXCR. The sample has about 90,000 clones, less than 10% seen once. This record comes from a study of metastatic and nonmetastatic thyroid tumors. The CDR3 is made up of 13 amino acids. V was pared by 7 bases and J by 5 bases, with 16 bases between. Germline V gives CDR1 SQVTM, CDR2 ANQGSEA. Whole-study results and caveats: Benign nodules were reported to have significantly lower TCR beta diversity than malignant thyroid tumors, in blood and tumor.

The sample comprised blood. This TCR was sampled from a female donor with papillary thyroid cancer or a benign thyroid nodule (not recorded which). Some clones in this sample may be carry-over from other donors' samples. The chain employs TRBV29-1 and TRBJ2-3; the D is unclear. The CDR3 DNA follows: TGCAGCGCCCCACCGGTAGCTGGAGATACGCAGTATTTT. It translates to CSAPPVAGDTQYF.